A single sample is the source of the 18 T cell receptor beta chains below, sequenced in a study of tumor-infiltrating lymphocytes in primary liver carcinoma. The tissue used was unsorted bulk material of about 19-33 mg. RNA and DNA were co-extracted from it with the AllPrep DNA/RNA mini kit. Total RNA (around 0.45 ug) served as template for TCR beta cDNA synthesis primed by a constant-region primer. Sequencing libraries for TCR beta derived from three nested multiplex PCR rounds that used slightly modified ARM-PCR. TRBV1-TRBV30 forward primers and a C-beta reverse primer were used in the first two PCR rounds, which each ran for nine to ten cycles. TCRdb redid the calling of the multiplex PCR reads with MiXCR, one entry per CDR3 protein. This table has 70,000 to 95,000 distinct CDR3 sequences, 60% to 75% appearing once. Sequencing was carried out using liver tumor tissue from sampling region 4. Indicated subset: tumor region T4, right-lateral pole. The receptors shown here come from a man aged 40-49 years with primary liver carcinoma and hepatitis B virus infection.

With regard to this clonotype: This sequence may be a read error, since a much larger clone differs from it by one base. The CDR3 region has the DNA TGTGCCTGTAGCAAAGGGGGAGGGCTCGAGCAGTACTTC. As protein: CACSKGGGLEQYF. The J gene is TRBJ2-7, the V gene TRBV30, with D perhaps matching TRBD2 (7 bases). The CDR3 sequence is 13 residues long. Germline V lookup: CDR1 GTSNPN, CDR2 SVGIG (reference sequence). The germline V and J ends were trimmed by 6 bases and 6 bases, with 18 bases remaining between them.

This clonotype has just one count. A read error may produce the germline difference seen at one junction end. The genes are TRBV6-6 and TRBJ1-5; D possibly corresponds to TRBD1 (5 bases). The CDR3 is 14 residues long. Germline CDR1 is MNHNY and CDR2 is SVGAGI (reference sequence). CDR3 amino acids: CASGGDGSSQPQHF. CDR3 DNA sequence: TGTGCCAGCGGTGGGGACGGTAGCAGTCAGCCCCAGCATTTT.

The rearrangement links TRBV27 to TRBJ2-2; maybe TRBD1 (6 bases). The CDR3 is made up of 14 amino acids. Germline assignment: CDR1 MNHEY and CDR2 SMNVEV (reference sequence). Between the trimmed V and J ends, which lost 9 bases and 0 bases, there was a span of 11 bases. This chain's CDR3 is CARQGSANTGELFF. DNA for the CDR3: TGTGCCAGACAGGGATCGGCGAACACCGGGGAGCTGTTTTTT.

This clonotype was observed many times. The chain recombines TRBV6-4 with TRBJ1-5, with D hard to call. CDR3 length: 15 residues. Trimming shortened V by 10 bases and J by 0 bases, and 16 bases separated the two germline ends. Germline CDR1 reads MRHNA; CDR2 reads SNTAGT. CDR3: CANPCEDYSNQPQHF. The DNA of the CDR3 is TGTGCCAACCCATGCGAGGACTATAGCAATCAGCCCCAGCATTTT.

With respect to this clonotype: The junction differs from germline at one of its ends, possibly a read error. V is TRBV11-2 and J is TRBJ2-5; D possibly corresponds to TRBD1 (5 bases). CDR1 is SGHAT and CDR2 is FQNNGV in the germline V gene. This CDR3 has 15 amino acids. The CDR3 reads CASGLTWTSQEIQYF. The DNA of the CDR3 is TGTGCCAGCGGCCTGACCTGGACATCTCAAGAGATCCAGTACTTC.

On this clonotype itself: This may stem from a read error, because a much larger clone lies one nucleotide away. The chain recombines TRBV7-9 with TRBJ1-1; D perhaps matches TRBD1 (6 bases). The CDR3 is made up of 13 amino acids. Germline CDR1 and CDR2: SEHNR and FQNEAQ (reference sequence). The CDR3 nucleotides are TGTACCAGCAAGGGACACCTGAACACTGAAGCTTTCTTT. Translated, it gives CTSKGHLNTEAFF.

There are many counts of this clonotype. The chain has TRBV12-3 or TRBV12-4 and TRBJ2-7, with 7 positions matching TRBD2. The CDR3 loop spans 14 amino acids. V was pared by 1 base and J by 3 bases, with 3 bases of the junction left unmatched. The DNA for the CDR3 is TGTGCCAGCAGTTTAGGGGAGGGAATCTACGAGCAGTACTTC. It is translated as CASSLGEGIYEQYF.

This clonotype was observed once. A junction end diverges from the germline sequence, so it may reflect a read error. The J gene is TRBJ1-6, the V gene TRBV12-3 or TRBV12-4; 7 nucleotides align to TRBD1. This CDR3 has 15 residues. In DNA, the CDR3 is TGTGACAGCAGTTCCGTGACAGGGCGTAATTCACCCCTCCACTTT. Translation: CDSSSVTGRNSPLHF.

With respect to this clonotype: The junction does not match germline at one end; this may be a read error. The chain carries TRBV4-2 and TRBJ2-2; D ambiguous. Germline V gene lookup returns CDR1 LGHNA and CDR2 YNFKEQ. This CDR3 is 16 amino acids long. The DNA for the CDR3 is TGTGGCAGCAACCAAGGAGCCTCCGCGAACACCGGGGAGCTGTTTTTT. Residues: CGSNQGASANTGELFF.

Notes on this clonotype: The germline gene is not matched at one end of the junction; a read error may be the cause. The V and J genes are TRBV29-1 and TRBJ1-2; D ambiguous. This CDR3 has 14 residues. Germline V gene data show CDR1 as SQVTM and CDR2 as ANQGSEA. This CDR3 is CNVEADGAHCGYTF. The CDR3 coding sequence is TGCAACGTTGAAGCAGACGGAGCGCACTGTGGCTACACCTTC.

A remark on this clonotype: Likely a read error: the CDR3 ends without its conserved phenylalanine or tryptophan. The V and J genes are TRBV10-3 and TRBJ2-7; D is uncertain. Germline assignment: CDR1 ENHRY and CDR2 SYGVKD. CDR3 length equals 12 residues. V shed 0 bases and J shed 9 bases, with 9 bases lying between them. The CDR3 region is CAISESADAQYI. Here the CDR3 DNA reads TGTGCCATCAGTGAGTCGGCGGATGCGCAGTACATC.

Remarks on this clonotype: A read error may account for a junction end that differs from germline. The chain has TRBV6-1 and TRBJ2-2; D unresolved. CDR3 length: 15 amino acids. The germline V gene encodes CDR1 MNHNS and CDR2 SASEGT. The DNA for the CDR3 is TGTGCTAGCAGTGAGGAGCTAGGAGTCACCGGGGAGCTGTTTTTT. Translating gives CASSEELGVTGELFF.

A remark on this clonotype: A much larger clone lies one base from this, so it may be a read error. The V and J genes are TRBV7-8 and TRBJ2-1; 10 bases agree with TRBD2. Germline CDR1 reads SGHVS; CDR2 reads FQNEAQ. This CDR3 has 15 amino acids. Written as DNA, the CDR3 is TGTGCCAGCTGCTTAGGCGCTAGCGGGGGCAATGAGCAGTTCTTC. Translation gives CASCLGASGGNEQFF.

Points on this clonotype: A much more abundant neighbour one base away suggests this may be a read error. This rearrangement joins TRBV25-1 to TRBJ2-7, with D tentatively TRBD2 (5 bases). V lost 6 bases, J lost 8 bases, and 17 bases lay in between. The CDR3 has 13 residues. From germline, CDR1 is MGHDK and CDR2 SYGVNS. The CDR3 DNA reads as TGTGCCAGCAGAGACATGACTACGGTTAAGCAGTACTTC. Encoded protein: CASRDMTTVKQYF.

This CDR3 is CASSTRQSTNEKLFF. In DNA form, the CDR3 reads TGTGCCAGCAGTACCCGGCAGTCGACTAATGAAAAACTGTTTTTT. The chain couples TRBV28 to TRBJ1-4; no definite D call. The CDR3 runs 15 residues. Germline values: CDR1 MDHEN, CDR2 SYDVKM. Trimming took off 5 bases at V and 2 bases at J, with 12 bases between the two ends.

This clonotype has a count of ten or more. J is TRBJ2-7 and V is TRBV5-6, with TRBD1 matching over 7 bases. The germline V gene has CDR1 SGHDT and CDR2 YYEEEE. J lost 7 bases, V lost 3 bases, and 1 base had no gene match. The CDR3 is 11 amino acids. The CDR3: CASSWGQEQYF. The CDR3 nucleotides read TGTGCCAGCAGCTGGGGACAGGAGCAGTACTTC.

CDR3 nucleotide sequence: TGCAGCGTTGAGGATAGCACCAGGGGAGCAGATACGCAGTATTTT. Protein sequence: CSVEDSTRGADTQYF. The chain links TRBV29-1 to TRBJ2-3, with a weak D call TRBD1 (6 bases). V was cut by 3 bases and J by 4 bases, with 17 bases left in between. This CDR3 has 15 amino acids. CDR1 is SQVTM, CDR2 ANQGSEA, per germline.

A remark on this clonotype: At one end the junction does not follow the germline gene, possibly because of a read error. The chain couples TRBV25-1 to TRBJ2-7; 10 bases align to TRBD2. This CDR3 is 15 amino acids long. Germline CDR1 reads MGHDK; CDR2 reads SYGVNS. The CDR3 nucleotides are TGTACCAGCAGTGAATATGGTAGCGGGAGGTACGAGCAATACTTC. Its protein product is CTSSEYGSGRYEQYF.